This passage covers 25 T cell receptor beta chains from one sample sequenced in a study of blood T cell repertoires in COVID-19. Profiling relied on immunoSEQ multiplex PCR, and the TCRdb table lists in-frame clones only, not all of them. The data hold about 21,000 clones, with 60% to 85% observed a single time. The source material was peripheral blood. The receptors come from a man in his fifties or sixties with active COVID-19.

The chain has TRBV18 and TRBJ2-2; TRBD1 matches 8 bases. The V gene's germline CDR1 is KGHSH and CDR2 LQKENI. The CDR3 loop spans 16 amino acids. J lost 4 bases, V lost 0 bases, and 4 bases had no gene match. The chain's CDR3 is CASSPPVQGVTGELFF. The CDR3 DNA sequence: TGTGCCAGCTCACCACCGGTACAGGGGGTCACCGGGGAGCTGTTTTTT.

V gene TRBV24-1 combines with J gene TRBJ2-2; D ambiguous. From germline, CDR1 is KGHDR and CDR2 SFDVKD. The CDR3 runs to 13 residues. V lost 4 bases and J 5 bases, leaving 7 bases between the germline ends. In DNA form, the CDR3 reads TGTGCCACCAGTGACCCCCTTACCGGGGAGCTGTTTTTT. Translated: CATSDPLTGELFF.

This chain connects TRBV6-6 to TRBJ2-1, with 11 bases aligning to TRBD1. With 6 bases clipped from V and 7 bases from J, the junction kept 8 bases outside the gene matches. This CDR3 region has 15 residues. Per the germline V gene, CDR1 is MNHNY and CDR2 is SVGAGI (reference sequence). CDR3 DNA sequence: TGTGCCAGCAGCCCCGTGGACAGGGGGCTAAATGAGCAGTTCTTC. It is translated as CASSPVDRGLNEQFF.

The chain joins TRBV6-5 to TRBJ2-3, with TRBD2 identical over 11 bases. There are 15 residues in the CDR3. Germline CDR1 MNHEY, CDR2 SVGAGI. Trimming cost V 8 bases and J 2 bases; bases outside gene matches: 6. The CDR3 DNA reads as TGTGCCAGCGCCCGACTAGCGGGAACCACAGATACGCAGTATTTT. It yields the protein CASARLAGTTDTQYF.

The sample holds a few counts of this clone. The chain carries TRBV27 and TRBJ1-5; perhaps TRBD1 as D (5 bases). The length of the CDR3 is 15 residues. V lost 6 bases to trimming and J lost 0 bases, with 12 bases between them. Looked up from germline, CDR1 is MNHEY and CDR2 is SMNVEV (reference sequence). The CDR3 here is CASRNVGGSNQPQHF. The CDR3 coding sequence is TGTGCCAGCAGGAACGTGGGGGGTAGCAATCAGCCCCAGCATTTT.

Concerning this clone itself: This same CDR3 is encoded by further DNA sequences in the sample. CDR3 sequence (DNA): TGTGCCAGCAGCTTAGCCGGGGGTAATGAGCAGTTCTTC. It is translated as CASSLAGGNEQFF. This chain joins TRBV7-6 and TRBJ2-1; D is perhaps TRBD2 (6 bases). The CDR3 is made up of 13 amino acids. Germline lookup yields CDR1 SGHVS and CDR2 FNYEAQ. Trimming took 0 bases from V and 7 from J, leaving 7 bases between them.

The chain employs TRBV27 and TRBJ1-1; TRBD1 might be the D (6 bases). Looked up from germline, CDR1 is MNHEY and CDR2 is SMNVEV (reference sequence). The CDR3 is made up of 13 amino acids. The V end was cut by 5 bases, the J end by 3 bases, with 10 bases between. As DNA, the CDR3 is TGTGCCAGCAGTAGGGGGAGGGACACTGAAGCTTTCTTT. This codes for CASSRGRDTEAFF.

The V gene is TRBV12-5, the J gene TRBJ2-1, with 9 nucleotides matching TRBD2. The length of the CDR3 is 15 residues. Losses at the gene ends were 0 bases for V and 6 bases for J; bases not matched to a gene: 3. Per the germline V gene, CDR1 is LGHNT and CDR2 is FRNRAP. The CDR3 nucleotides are TGTGCTAGTGGTTTGGTGGCGGGAGGGATCAATGAGCAGTTCTTC. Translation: CASGLVAGGINEQFF.

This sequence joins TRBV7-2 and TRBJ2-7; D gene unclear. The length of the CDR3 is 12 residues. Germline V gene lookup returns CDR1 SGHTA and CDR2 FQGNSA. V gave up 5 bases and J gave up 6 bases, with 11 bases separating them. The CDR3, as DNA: TGTGCCAGCAGCCTCCCCTACGGCGAGCAGTACTTC. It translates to CASSLPYGEQYF.

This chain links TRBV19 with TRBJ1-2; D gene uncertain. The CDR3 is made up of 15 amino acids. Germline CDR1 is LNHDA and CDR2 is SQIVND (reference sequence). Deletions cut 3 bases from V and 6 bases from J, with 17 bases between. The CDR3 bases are TGTGCCAGTAGTATCCGACAAAGCTGGGTTGATGGCTACACCTTC. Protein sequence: CASSIRQSWVDGYTF.

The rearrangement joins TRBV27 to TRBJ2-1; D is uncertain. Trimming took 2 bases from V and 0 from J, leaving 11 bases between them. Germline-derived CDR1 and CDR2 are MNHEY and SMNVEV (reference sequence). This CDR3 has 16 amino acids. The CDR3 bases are TGTGCCAGCAGTTTACTCGACTCCCTCTCCTACAATGAGCAGTTCTTC. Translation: CASSLLDSLSYNEQFF.

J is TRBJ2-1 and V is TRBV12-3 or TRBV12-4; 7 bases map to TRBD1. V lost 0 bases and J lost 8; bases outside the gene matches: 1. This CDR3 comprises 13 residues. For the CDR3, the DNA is TGTGCCAGCAGTTTAGCAGGGGGCTATGAGCAGTTCTTC. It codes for CASSLAGGYEQFF.

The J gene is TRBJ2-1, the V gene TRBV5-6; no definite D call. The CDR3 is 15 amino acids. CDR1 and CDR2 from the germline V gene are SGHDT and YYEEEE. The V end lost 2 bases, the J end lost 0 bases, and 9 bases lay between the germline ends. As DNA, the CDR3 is TGTGCCAGCAGCTTTGCTAGAAGCTCCTACAATGAGCAGTTCTTC. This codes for CASSFARSSYNEQFF.

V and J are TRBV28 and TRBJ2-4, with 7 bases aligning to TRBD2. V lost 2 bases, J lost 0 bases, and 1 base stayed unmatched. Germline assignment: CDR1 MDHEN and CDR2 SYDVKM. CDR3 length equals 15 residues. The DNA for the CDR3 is TGTGCCAGCAGTTTAGGGGGGGTAGCCAAAAACATTCAGTACTTC. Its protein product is CASSLGGVAKNIQYF. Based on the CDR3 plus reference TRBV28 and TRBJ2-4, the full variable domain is DVKVTQSSRYLVKRTGEKVFLECVQDMDHENMFWYRQDPGLGLRLIYFSYDVKMKEKGDIPEGYSVSREKKERFSLILESASTNQTSMYLCASSLGGVAKNIQYFGAGTRLSVL.

The CDR3 nucleotides read TGTGCCAGCAGCTTAAGGGGGACAGAAAACTACGAGCAGTACTTC. This codes for CASSLRGTENYEQYF. V and J are TRBV7-3 and TRBJ2-7; 7 nucleotides match TRBD1. The CDR3 runs to 15 residues. Germline CDR1 and CDR2: SGHTA and FQGTGA. Unmatched junction bases numbered 6, after V lost 1 base and J lost 3 bases.

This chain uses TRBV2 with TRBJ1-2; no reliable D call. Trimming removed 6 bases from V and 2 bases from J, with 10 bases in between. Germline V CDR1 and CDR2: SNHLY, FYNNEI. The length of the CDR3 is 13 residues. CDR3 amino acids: CASSGRENYGYTF. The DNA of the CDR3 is TGTGCCAGCAGCGGGAGGGAGAACTATGGCTACACCTTC.

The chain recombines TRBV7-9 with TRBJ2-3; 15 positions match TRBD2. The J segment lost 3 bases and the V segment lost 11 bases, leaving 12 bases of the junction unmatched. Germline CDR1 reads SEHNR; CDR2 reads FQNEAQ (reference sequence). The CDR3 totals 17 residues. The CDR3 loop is CAVGGGTSGGQTDTQYF. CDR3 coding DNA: TGTGCCGTCGGCGGTGGGACTAGCGGGGGGCAAACAGATACGCAGTATTTT.

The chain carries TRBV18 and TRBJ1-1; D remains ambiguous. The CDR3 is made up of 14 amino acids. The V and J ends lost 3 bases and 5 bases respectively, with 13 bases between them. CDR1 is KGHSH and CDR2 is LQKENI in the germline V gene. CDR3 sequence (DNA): TGTGCCAGCTCACCGACCGGAGGGAAGACTGAAGCTTTCTTT. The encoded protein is CASSPTGGKTEAFF.

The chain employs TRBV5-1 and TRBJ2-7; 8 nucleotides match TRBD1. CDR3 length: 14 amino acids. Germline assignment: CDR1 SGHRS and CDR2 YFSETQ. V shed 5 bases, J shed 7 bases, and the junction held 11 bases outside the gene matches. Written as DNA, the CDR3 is TGCGCCAGCAGACACCATACAGGGGGAGGAGAGCAGTACTTC. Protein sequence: CASRHHTGGGEQYF.

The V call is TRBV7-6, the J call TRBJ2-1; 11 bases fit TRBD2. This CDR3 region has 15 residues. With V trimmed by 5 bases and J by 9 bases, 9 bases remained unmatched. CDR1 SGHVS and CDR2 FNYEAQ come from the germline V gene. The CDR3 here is CASSPSLAGAGEQFF. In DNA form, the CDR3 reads TGTGCCAGCAGCCCATCACTAGCGGGAGCTGGTGAGCAGTTCTTC. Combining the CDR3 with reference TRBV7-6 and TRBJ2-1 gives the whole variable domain GAGVSQSPRYKVTKRGQDVALRCDPISGHVSLYWYRQALGQGPEFLTYFNYEAQQDKSGLPNDRFSAERPEGSISTLTIQRTEQRDSAMYRCASSPSLAGAGEQFFGPGTRLTVL.

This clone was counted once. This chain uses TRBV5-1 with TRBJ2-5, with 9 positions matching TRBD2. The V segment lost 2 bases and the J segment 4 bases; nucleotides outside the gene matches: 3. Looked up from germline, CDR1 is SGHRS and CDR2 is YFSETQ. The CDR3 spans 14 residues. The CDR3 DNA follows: TGCGCCAGCAGCTTCGAACTAGCGGGAGAGACCCAGTACTTC. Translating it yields CASSFELAGETQYF.

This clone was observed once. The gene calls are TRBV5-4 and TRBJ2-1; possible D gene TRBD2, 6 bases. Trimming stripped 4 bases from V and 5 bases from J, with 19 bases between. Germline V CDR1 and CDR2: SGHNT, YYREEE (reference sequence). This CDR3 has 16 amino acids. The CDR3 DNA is TGTGCCAGCAGCATACCGGGACTCGGCACTAACAATGAGCAGTTCTTC. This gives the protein CASSIPGLGTNNEQFF.

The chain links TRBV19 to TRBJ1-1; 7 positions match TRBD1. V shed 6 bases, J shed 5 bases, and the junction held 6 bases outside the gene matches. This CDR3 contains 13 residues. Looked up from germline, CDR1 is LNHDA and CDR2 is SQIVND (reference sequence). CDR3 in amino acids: CASRRDRRTEAFF. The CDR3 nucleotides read TGTGCCAGTAGACGGGACAGAAGGACTGAAGCTTTCTTT.

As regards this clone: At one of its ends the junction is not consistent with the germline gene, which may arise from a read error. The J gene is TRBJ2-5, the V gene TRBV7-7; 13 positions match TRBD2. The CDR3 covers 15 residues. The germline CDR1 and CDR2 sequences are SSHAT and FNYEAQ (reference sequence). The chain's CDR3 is CASSLGTSGTETQYF. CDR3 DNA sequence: TGTGCTAGCAGCTTGGGGACTAGCGGGACAGAGACCCAGTACTTC.

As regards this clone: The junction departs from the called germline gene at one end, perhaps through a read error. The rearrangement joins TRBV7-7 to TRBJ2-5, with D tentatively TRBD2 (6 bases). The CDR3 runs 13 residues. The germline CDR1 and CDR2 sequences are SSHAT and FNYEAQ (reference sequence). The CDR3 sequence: CASSFGTQETQYF. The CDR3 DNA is TGTGCTAGCAGCTTCGGGACTCAAGAGACCCAGTACTTC.